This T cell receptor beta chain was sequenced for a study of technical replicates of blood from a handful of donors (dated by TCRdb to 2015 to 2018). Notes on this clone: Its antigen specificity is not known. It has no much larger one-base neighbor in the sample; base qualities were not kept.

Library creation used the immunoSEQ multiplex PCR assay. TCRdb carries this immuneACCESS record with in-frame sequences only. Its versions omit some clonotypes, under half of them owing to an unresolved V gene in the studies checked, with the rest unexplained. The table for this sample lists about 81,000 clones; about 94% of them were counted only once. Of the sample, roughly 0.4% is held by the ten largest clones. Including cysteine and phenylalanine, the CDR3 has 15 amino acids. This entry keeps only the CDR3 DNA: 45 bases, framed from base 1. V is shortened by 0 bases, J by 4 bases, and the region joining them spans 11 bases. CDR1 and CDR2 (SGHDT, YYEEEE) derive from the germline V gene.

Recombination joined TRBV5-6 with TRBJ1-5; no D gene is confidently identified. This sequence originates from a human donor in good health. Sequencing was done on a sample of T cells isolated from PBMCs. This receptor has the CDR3 CASSLALRDNQPQHF. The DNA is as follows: TGTGCCAGCAGCTTGGCCTTGCGGGATAATCAGCCCCAGCATTTT.